Presented here are 22 T cell receptor beta chains from one specimen sequenced in a study of human T cells and chemical hapten exposure. Time point reported: patch test 3, about 24 weeks after DPC sensitization. Treatment given: therapeutic diphenylcyclopropenone sensitization with weekly scalp DPC. TCRdb reprocessed the RACE reads with MiXCR, giving one entry per CDR3 protein. Of more than 85,000 distinct CDR3 sequences listed, less than 40% were seen once; the top ten hold around 2.5%. Sequenced here: whole blood, sampled in connection with sensitization to the hapten diphenylcyclopropenone (DPC). Receptors originate from a man aged 40-49 years with alopecia areata. Some clones in this sample may be carry-over from other donors' samples.

This chain uses TRBV7-2 with TRBJ2-1; D call uncertain. The V end was cut by 4 bases, the J end by 8 bases, with 18 bases between. The CDR3 runs to 15 residues. CDR1 is SGHTA, CDR2 FQGNSA, per germline. The CDR3 reads CASSSELRPKDEQFF. The CDR3 DNA follows: TGTGCCAGCAGCTCTGAATTGCGACCCAAGGATGAGCAGTTCTTC.

This chain links TRBV20-1 with TRBJ2-3, with 7 bases identical to TRBD2. The CDR3 totals 18 residues. With V trimmed by 5 bases and J by 2 bases, 19 bases remained unmatched. CDR1 DFQATT and CDR2 SNEGSKA come from the germline V gene (reference sequence). This CDR3 is CSAQKNAGTKVPTDTQYF. The CDR3 bases are TGCAGTGCTCAGAAGAACGCCGGGACTAAGGTTCCCACAGATACGCAGTATTTT.

Ten or more counts support this clonotype. J is TRBJ2-1 and V is TRBV29-1; no clear D. The CDR3 has 13 residues. Deletions cut 5 bases from V and 0 bases from J, with 8 bases between. CDR1 and CDR2 (germline): SQVTM, ANQGSEA. The CDR3 sequence is CSVKVYSYNEQFF. DNA of the CDR3: TGCAGCGTTAAGGTCTACTCCTACAATGAGCAGTTCTTC.

This clonotype occurred a few times. J is TRBJ2-5 and V is TRBV20-1, with 13 bases that match TRBD2. Per the germline V gene, CDR1 is DFQATT and CDR2 is SNEGSKA (reference sequence). The CDR3 sequence is 15 residues long. The trim removed 3 bases at V and 0 bases at J, leaving 1 base unmatched. The CDR3 protein is CSASGTSGDQETQYF. DNA for the CDR3: TGCAGTGCTAGTGGGACTAGCGGGGACCAAGAGACCCAGTACTTC.

This chain connects TRBV7-2 to TRBJ2-4; a weak D match, TRBD2 (5 bases). CDR3 length: 15 amino acids. Trimming removed 6 bases from V and 0 bases from J, with 12 bases in between. The germline CDR1 and CDR2 sequences are SGHTA and FQGNSA. CDR3 nucleotide sequence: TGTGCCAGCAGTCCCCGGGAAATAGCCAAAAACATTCAGTACTTC. It specifies CASSPREIAKNIQYF.

This chain uses TRBV7-2 with TRBJ2-7; D tentatively fits TRBD1 or TRBD2 (5 bases each). The CDR3 contains 14 residues. V was trimmed by 4 bases and J by 3 bases, leaving 13 bases between them. The germline V gene encodes CDR1 SGHTA and CDR2 FQGNSA. For the CDR3, the DNA is TGTGCCAGCAGCTCCGGGACCAACCGCTACGAGCAGTACTTC. Translating it yields CASSSGTNRYEQYF.

The rearrangement links TRBV27 to TRBJ1-5, with 7 bases identical to TRBD1. Germline V gives CDR1 MNHEY, CDR2 SMNVEV (reference sequence). Unmatched junction bases numbered 11, after V lost 7 bases and J lost 2 bases. The CDR3 contains 16 residues. CDR3 region: CASKKGLGQGNQPQHF. The CDR3 DNA is TGTGCCAGCAAAAAGGGATTAGGACAGGGCAATCAGCCCCAGCATTTT.

This clonotype was detected only a few times. The chain has TRBV24-1 and TRBJ2-1; 8 nucleotides align to TRBD2. The CDR3 consists of 18 residues. J was trimmed by 8 bases and V by 1 base; bases with no gene match: 15. Germline loops: CDR1 KGHDR, CDR2 SFDVKD. The CDR3 DNA reads as TGTGCCACCAGTGATTTCCCCCTGCGGGAGGATCTTGTCGATGAGCAGTTCTTC. It is translated as CATSDFPLREDLVDEQFF.

The chain employs TRBV29-1 and TRBJ2-5; TRBD1 agrees at 11 bases. Germline assignment: CDR1 SQVTM and CDR2 ANQGSEA. This CDR3 has 15 amino acids. Trimming cost V 4 bases and J 1 base; bases outside gene matches: 5. The CDR3 spells CSVAGTGGGQETQYF. The CDR3 nucleotides read TGCAGCGTTGCAGGGACAGGGGGGGGCCAAGAGACCCAGTACTTC.

V and J are TRBV14 and TRBJ2-2; D call uncertain. Germline CDR1 SGHDN, CDR2 FVKESK. The ends were cut back, 3 bases at V and 5 bases at J, with 7 bases in the middle. The CDR3 spans 13 residues. The CDR3 protein is CASSHKRTGELFF. CDR3 bases: TGTGCCAGCAGCCATAAAAGGACCGGGGAGCTGTTTTTT.

This clonotype appeared a few times. V usage is TRBV20-1 and J usage is TRBJ2-1; 15 nucleotides align to TRBD2. The CDR3 extends over 14 amino acids. After removal of 5 bases from V and 7 bases from J, the junction contained 3 bases not matched to a gene. Germline V gene data show CDR1 as DFQATT and CDR2 as SNEGSKA (reference sequence). CDR3 residues: CSAVGTSGRNEQFF. DNA of the CDR3: TGCAGTGCTGTGGGGACTAGCGGGAGGAATGAGCAGTTCTTC.

The chain employs TRBV7-9 and TRBJ2-5; no firm D call. The V gene lost 10 bases and the J gene lost 0 bases, with 12 bases spanning the gap. CDR1 is SEHNR, CDR2 FQNEAQ, per germline (reference sequence). This CDR3 has 13 amino acids. The CDR3 nucleotides are TGTGCCATCCCGGGTACGGACCAAGAGACCCAGTACTTC. Translation: CAIPGTDQETQYF. The complete variable domain, with remaining parts taken from reference TRBV7-9 and TRBJ2-5, reads DTGVSQNPRHKITKRGQNVTFRCDPISEHNRLYWYRQTLGQGPEFLTYFQNEAQLEKSRLLSDRFSAERPKGSFSTLEIQRTEQGDSAMYLCAIPGTDQETQYFGPGTRLLVL.

This rearrangement joins TRBV7-8 to TRBJ2-1; weak D call: TRBD2 (7 bases). V lost 5 bases and J lost 8, with 25 bases in between. CDR1 and CDR2 (germline): SGHVS, FQNEAQ. The CDR3 runs 17 residues. The CDR3 region has the DNA TGTGCCAGCAGCCCACTAACCCCAGTCGGGGGGCTAGATGAGCAGTTCTTC. Translation: CASSPLTPVGGLDEQFF.

In DNA form, the CDR3 reads TGTGCCAGCAGGACTAGCGGGAGCTACGAGCAGTACGTC. This gives the protein CASRTSGSYEQYV. The chain links TRBV2 to TRBJ2-7, with 12 nucleotides matching TRBD2. With V trimmed by 6 bases and J by 3 bases, 0 bases remained unmatched. The germline V gene has CDR1 SNHLY and CDR2 FYNNEI. CDR3 length: 13 residues.

V and J are TRBV7-2 and TRBJ2-2; possibly TRBD2 for D (5 bases). This CDR3 is built from 12 residues. The ends were cut back, 1 base at V and 10 bases at J, with 7 bases in the middle. Germline assignment: CDR1 SGHTA and CDR2 FQGNSA. The DNA of the CDR3 is TGTGCCAGCAGCTTAGTCGGGGTGGAGCTGTTTTTT. As protein: CASSLVGVELFF.

The sample holds many counts of this clonotype. This chain connects TRBV20-1 to TRBJ1-1, with D hard to call. V lost 1 base to trimming and J lost 10 bases, with 25 bases between them. The CDR3 is 16 residues long. Germline CDR1 and CDR2: DFQATT and SNEGSKA (reference sequence). CDR3 sequence (DNA): TGCAGTGCTAGAGCCCTCGACGACCTAATTTCTAGCGGAGCTTTCTTT. It is translated as CSARALDDLISSGAFF.

J is TRBJ1-1 and V is TRBV3-2; TRBD1 is the table's D call and was not checked against the DNA. TRBV3-2 is a recognized pseudogene. The CDR3 totals 17 residues. The CDR3 bases are TGTGCCAGCAGCCGGGACAGGGGATGCCCTATGAACACTGAAGCTTTCTTT. It is translated as CASSRDRGCPMNTEAFF.

This chain joins TRBV18 and TRBJ1-1; 11 bases are a match to TRBD1. Looked up from germline, CDR1 is KGHSH and CDR2 is LQKENI. Trimming cost V 6 bases and J 3 bases; bases outside gene matches: 6. This CDR3 spans 15 amino acids. CDR3 residues: CASSWTGGADTEAFF. In DNA, the CDR3 is TGTGCCAGCTCGTGGACAGGGGGCGCGGACACTGAAGCTTTCTTT.

This clonotype was seen a few times. This chain uses TRBV18 with TRBJ2-1; possible D gene TRBD2, 5 bases. The CDR3 totals 11 residues. CDR1 KGHSH and CDR2 LQKENI come from the germline V gene. The germline V and J ends were trimmed by 5 bases and 7 bases, with 6 bases remaining between them. The CDR3 sequence is CASSGLNEQFF. Written as DNA, the CDR3 is TGTGCCAGCTCAGGACTGAATGAGCAGTTCTTC.

The table lists this clonotype with a few counts. This rearrangement joins TRBV25-1 to TRBJ1-2; 10 bases fit TRBD1. CDR1 MGHDK and CDR2 SYGVNS come from the germline V gene. This CDR3 is 16 amino acids long. With 5 bases clipped from V and 3 bases from J, the junction kept 9 bases outside the gene matches. The CDR3 nucleotides read TGTGCCAGCAGTCCCACGACAGGGGGCGCTTACTATGGCTACACCTTC. This gives the protein CASSPTTGGAYYGYTF.

This clonotype was recorded a few times. The chain combines TRBV12-3 or TRBV12-4 with TRBJ2-2; TRBD1 agrees at 9 bases. The trim removed 4 bases at V and 4 bases at J, leaving 7 bases unmatched. This CDR3 spans 16 amino acids. CDR3 in amino acids: CASSSPGTGLTGELFF. CDR3 coding DNA: TGTGCCAGCAGTTCTCCCGGGACAGGGCTCACCGGGGAGCTGTTTTTT.

The sample holds a few counts of this clonotype. The chain employs TRBV29-1 and TRBJ2-1, with 8 positions matching TRBD2. Germline loops: CDR1 SQVTM, CDR2 ANQGSEA. CDR3 size: 14 residues. The J segment lost 8 bases and the V segment lost 5 bases, leaving 11 bases of the junction unmatched. The CDR3 DNA reads as TGCAGCGTTCCTCACGGGAGCGGGAGATATGAGCAGTTCTTC. Its protein is CSVPHGSGRYEQFF.